This TCR beta chain was identified in a study of blood T cell repertoires in COVID-19. Overall study context: The study drew acute and convalescent COVID-19 samples from the United States, Italy and Spain. From T cells, B-cell-depleted T cells, or PBMCs came the material, which was cDNA or gDNA.

Germline CDR1 and CDR2: SGHTA and FQGNSA. V dropped 5 bases and J dropped 2 bases, with 16 bases sitting between them. The CDR3 covers 15 residues. The authors' processing: Estimated nucleated cell counts came from reference gene primer amplification. The method was immunoSEQ multiplex PCR; TCRdb's version includes in-frame clones alone and lacks a portion of them. The D gene and trimming were derived from the DNA, and the V and J assignments and clone size from that table. Among approximately 190,000 clones listed, roughly 80% were seen once. The clonotype was recovered from a man aged 25 to 45 with active or convalescent COVID-19. The source material was peripheral blood. This chain uses TRBV7-2 with TRBJ2-7; possible D gene TRBD2, 6 bases. This CDR3 reads CASSTSSVATYEQYF. DNA of the CDR3: TGTGCCAGCAGCACCTCTAGCGTCGCAACCTACGAGCAGTACTTC.